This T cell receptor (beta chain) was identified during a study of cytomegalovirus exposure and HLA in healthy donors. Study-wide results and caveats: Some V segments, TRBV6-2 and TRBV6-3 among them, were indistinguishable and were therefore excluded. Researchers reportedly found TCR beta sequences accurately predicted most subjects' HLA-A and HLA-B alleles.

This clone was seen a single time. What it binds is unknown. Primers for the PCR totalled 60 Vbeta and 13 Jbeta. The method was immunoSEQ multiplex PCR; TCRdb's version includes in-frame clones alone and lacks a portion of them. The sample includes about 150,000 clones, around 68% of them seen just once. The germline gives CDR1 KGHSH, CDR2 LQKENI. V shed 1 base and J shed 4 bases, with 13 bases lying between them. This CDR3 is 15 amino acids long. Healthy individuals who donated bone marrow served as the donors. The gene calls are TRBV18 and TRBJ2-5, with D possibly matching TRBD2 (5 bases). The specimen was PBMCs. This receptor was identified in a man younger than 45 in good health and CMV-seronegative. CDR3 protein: CASSPLDGNRETQYF. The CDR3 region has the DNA TGTGCCAGCTCACCACTAGACGGGAATCGAGAGACCCAGTACTTC.